A selection of T cell receptor beta chains follows, all from one sample in a study of beta chain features in type 1 diabetes. Clones were sequenced by immunoSEQ multiplex PCR, and TCRdb holds only the in-frame ones, with some missing. The table records over 700,000 clones, roughly a sixth of them present only once. The sequencing sample was made of naive CD4+ T cells from blood. These TCRs come from a woman between 18 and 29 years old in good health. The CDR3 runs from the conserved cysteine through the conserved F or W. Fields, in order: V gene, clone size, J gene, D gene, CDR3 protein, CDR3 DNA. D genes are given only for firm matches. The size field is filled for only some rows; it gives once, few, many or a size class.

TRBV4-2,few,TRBJ2-1,TRBD2,CASSLHREGYNEQFF,TGTGCCAGCAGCCTCCATCGGGAGGGCTACAATGAGCAGTTCTTC
TRBV28,few,TRBJ2-4,NA,CASSGVFGKNIQYF,TGTGCCAGCAGCGGGGTGTTTGGGAAAAACATTCAGTACTTC
TRBV2,NA,TRBJ2-1,NA,CASPRALNEQFF,TGTGCCAGCCCCAGAGCGTTAAATGAGCAGTTCTTC
TRBV15,NA,TRBJ2-2,NA,CATSRDGVTGELFF,TGTGCCACCAGCAGAGATGGGGTCACCGGGGAGCTGTTTTTT
TRBV28,few,TRBJ2-1,NA,CASSPRDFFSYNEQFF,TGTGCCAGCAGTCCGCGAGACTTCTTTTCCTACAATGAGCAGTTCTTC
TRBV19,few,TRBJ1-5,NA,CASRKTGNQPQHF,TGTGCCAGTAGGAAGACAGGCAATCAGCCCCAGCATTTT
TRBV27,few,TRBJ1-4,TRBD1,CASSLTGVDEKLFF,TGTGCCAGCAGTTTGACAGGGGTGGATGAAAAACTGTTTTTT
TRBV29-1,few,TRBJ1-5,TRBD1,CSVGDRGYNQPQHF,TGCAGCGTTGGGGACAGGGGTTACAATCAGCCCCAGCATTTT
TRBV28,NA,TRBJ2-7,NA,CASSRTGANYEQYF,TGTGCCAGCAGTCGAACAGGCGCTAACTACGAGCAGTACTTC
TRBV7-2,NA,TRBJ2-7,TRBD2,CASKTSGMVGEQYF,TGTGCCAGCAAGACTAGCGGGATGGTTGGTGAGCAGTACTTC
TRBV20-1,few,TRBJ2-5,NA,CSAVYGETQYF,TGCAGTGCTGTATATGGGGAGACCCAGTACTTC
TRBV18,NA,TRBJ1-5,NA,CASSPTSPSSNQPQHF,TGTGCCAGCTCACCAACCAGCCCGTCCAGCAATCAGCCCCAGCATTTT
TRBV5-1,few,TRBJ2-7,NA,CASSPTGYEQYF,TGCGCCAGCAGCCCGACAGGATACGAGCAGTACTTC
TRBV7-2,NA,TRBJ1-2,TRBD1,CASSYKGDRAPIWGYTF,TGTGCCAGCAGCTATAAGGGGGACAGGGCTCCCATTTGGGGCTACACCTTC
TRBV11-2,few,TRBJ2-3,NA,CASSFTISGASTDTQYF,TGTGCCAGCAGCTTCACAATTAGCGGCGCTAGCACAGATACGCAGTATTTT
TRBV19,NA,TRBJ2-1,NA,CASSIRGTTDNEQFF,TGTGCCAGTAGTATCCGGGGCACGACAGACAATGAGCAGTTCTTC
TRBV7-9,NA,TRBJ1-2,NA,CASSPGQNYGYTF,TGTGCCAGCAGCCCCGGACAGAACTATGGCTACACCTTC
TRBV27,few,TRBJ1-1,NA,CASSFYINTEAFF,TGTGCCAGCAGTTTTTACATTAACACTGAAGCTTTCTTT
TRBV5-4,few,TRBJ2-1,NA,CASSTTAYNEQFF,TGTGCCAGCAGCACGACAGCTTACAATGAGCAGTTCTTC
TRBV7-2,few,TRBJ1-2,NA,CASSLEGPGYTF,TGTGCCAGCAGCTTAGAGGGGCCCGGCTACACCTTC
TRBV5-1,few,TRBJ2-1,NA,CASTIGGILSYNEQFF,TGCGCCAGCACCATAGGGGGAATCCTCTCCTACAATGAGCAGTTCTTC
TRBV5-1,few,TRBJ1-4,TRBD1,CASSSDRSNEKLFF,TGCGCCAGCAGCTCGGACAGGAGTAATGAAAAACTGTTTTTT
TRBV28,few,TRBJ2-5,TRBD2,CASSSLAGARETQYF,TGTGCCAGCAGTTCCCTAGCGGGAGCACGGGAGACCCAGTACTTC